This T cell receptor beta chain was retrieved from a study of cytomegalovirus exposure and HLA in healthy donors. Overall study context: Earlier findings included some 120 million unique TCR beta sequences obtained from approximately 170 million T cells. Findings of the study overall: The listing of approximately 160 TCR beta chains classed them as cytomegalovirus-associated.

This PCR relied on a set of 60 Vbeta primers and 13 Jbeta primers. Authors' methods: The authors later counted 65 million to 80 million unique TCR beta chains, roughly 10 million of them shared. Assay: immunoSEQ multiplex PCR; the TCRdb copy retains only in-frame clones and omits some. The DNA gave D and trimming, while V, J and clone size come from that table. Of some 140,000 clones listed, 75% to 90% are singletons. Every donor was a healthy person donating bone marrow. About this clone: Its antigen is not identified.

The specimen sequenced was PBMCs. This TCR was sampled from a woman in her twenties or thirties in good health and CMV-seropositive.

DNA for the CDR3: TGTGCCAGCACCCCCCCAGGGACAGATACGCAGTATTTT. The encoded protein is CASTPPGTDTQYF. V gene TRBV28 combines with J gene TRBJ2-3, with D possibly being TRBD1 (5 bases). The germline V gene has CDR1 MDHEN and CDR2 SYDVKM. V was shortened by 7 bases and J by 3 bases, with 11 bases between the two germline ends. The CDR3 has 13 residues.